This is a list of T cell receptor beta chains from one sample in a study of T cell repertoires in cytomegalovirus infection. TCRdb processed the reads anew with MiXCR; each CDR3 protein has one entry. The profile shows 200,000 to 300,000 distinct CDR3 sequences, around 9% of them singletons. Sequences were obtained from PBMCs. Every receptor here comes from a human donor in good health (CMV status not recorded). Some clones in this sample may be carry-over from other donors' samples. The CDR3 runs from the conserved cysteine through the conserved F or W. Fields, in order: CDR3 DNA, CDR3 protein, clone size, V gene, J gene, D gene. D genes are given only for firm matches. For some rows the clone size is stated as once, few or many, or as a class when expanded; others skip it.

TGTGCCAGCAGTGCAGACAATCAGGGATCTGGAAACACCATATATTTT	CASSADNQGSGNTIYF	many	TRBV2	TRBJ1-3	NA
TGTGCCAGCAGCCAAGGACTTCCAGAGACCCAGTACTTC	CASSQGLPETQYF	many	TRBV3-1	TRBJ2-5	NA
TGTGCCAGCAGCTTGCGAATTAGCGGGGTATTTGGAGTTACCCAGTACTTC	CASSLRISGVFGVTQYF	many	TRBV7-2	TRBJ2-5	TRBD2
TGCGCCAGCAGCCAAGATCATCCGCAGGGGGTCAAAAATTCACCCCTCCACTTT	CASSQDHPQGVKNSPLHF	many	TRBV4-3	TRBJ1-6	TRBD1
TGTGCCAGCAGCCAAGAAGGACAGACCCAGTACTTC	CASSQEGQTQYF	many	TRBV14	TRBJ2-5	NA
TGTGCCAGCAGCTTAATGGACCCGCGAGATACGCAGTATTTT	CASSLMDPRDTQYF	many	TRBV7-2	TRBJ2-3	NA
TGTGCCAGCAGCCCGGGACAGAAGTCCTACGAGCAGTACTTC	CASSPGQKSYEQYF	many	TRBV7-2	TRBJ2-7	TRBD1
TGTGCCAGCAGCCGATCGATGGAGGCTGGAAACACCATATATTTT	CASSRSMEAGNTIYF	many	TRBV7-9	TRBJ1-3	NA
TGTGCCAGCAGTTACCGGGAGATAAACACTGAAGCTTTCTTT	CASSYREINTEAFF	NA	TRBV28	TRBJ1-1	NA
TGTGCCAGCAGTTTGGGACAGTTCAATCAGCCCCAGCATTTT	CASSLGQFNQPQHF	few	TRBV12-3/TRBV12-4	TRBJ1-5	TRBD1
TGTGCCAGCAGCTTTCTTACCTCCGGGACAGGGGGCGAGCAGTACTTC	CASSFLTSGTGGEQYF	many	TRBV11-2	TRBJ2-7	TRBD1
TGTGCCAGCAGTTACGGCGGGGGGCGGGTTGAAGCTTTCTTT	CASSYGGGRVEAFF	many	TRBV6-5	TRBJ1-1	NA
TGTGCCAGCCAACCGGGGGGGATGGGAGAGACCCAGTACTTC	CASQPGGMGETQYF	NA	TRBV27	TRBJ2-5	TRBD2
TGTGCCAGCAGCCAATCCGGGGGACAGGTCTACAATGAGCAGTTCTTC	CASSQSGGQVYNEQFF	many	TRBV7-9	TRBJ2-1	TRBD1
TGTGCCAGCAGCTTGGATCGCGGGGGGCAAAGCTACACCTTC	CASSLDRGGQSYTF	many	TRBV5-3	TRBJ1-2	NA
TGTGCCAGCAATCAGAACAGGGGTAATGAGCAGTTCTTC	CASNQNRGNEQFF	NA	TRBV6-2/TRBV6-3	TRBJ2-1	TRBD1
TGCAGTGCTAGAGTAGCTCCCTCCTACAATGAGCAGTTCTTC	CSARVAPSYNEQFF	few	TRBV20-1	TRBJ2-1	NA
TGTGCCAGCAGCTTGGGGGGCGTCTATAATTCACCCCTCCACTTT	CASSLGGVYNSPLHF	few	TRBV5-4	TRBJ1-6	NA
TGTGCCAGCAGCTTAAGAGGGGGGAGTAATGAAAAACTGTTTTTT	CASSLRGGSNEKLFF	many	TRBV7-2	TRBJ1-4	NA
TGTGCCAGCGGCACCTTGGCAGGGGACAATGAGCAGTTCTTC	CASGTLAGDNEQFF	NA	TRBV25-1	TRBJ2-1	NA
TGTGCCAGCAGTACTAGGGGGCCCTATGGCTACACCTTC	CASSTRGPYGYTF	many	TRBV28	TRBJ1-2	TRBD1
TGTGCCAGCAGTGTAGGACAGGGAAGTGGATATGGCTACACCTTC	CASSVGQGSGYGYTF	many	TRBV25-1	TRBJ1-2	TRBD1
TGTGCCACCGCCCCTATGGGGACAGGGACCCAGTACTTC	CATAPMGTGTQYF	many	TRBV6-8	TRBJ2-5	TRBD1